Ten or more counts support the clone carrying this T cell receptor beta chain. The TCRbeta library incorporated unique molecular identifiers. From the PCR reads, TCRdb called clonotypes with MiXCR, one entry per CDR3 protein. This table holds approximately 420,000 distinct CDR3 sequences, 9.5% to 13% found once. The data belong to a study of T-cell reconstitution after alpha-beta-depleted transplantation in children. CDR3 length: 15 amino acids. Losses at the gene ends were 4 bases for V and 7 bases for J; bases not matched to a gene: 9. Germline V lookup: CDR1 MNHEY, CDR2 SMNVEV (reference sequence).

This receptor was identified in a human donor who donated a stem cell graft to a child with acute myeloid leukemia. The material sequenced was PBMCs from the stem cell graft donor, taken from the stem cell graft. The chain joins TRBV27 to TRBJ2-3; 9 bases align to TRBD2. For the CDR3, the DNA is TGTGCCAGCAGTTCACCAAGACTAGCGGCTCATACGCAGTATTTT. This gives the protein CASSSPRLAAHTQYF.